The clone carrying this TCR beta chain was found once. V was pared by 5 bases and J by 5 bases, with 11 bases of the junction left unmatched. The CDR3 sequence is 16 residues long. Looked up from germline, CDR1 is SEHNR and CDR2 is FQNEAQ (reference sequence). Recipients received nonmyeloablative bone marrow transplants from related graft donors, with transient mixed chimerism. The protocol was immunoSEQ multiplex PCR, while the TCRdb copy is restricted to in-frame clones and leaves out a portion. The repertoire has 20,000 to 25,000 clones, over 75% of them found once; the top ten carry under 30%. The source of the sample is a study of Tregs in tolerant kidney transplant recipients.

The TCR originated in a human patient who received a combined kidney and bone marrow transplant. Some T cells may possibly be graft donor cells. The J gene is TRBJ1-1, the V gene TRBV7-9; the match to TRBD1 covers 10 bases. The sample here was CD8+ T cells from blood (PBMCs), taken 6 months after the transplant. CDR3 amino acids: CASSALGGQGNTEAFF. CDR3 DNA: TGTGCCAGCAGCGCCTTGGGGGGACAGGGGAATACTGAAGCTTTCTTT.